The rows below give T cell receptor beta chains drawn from one sample of a study of PD-L1 blockade in urothelial cancer. Using immunoSEQ multiplex PCR, the repertoire was profiled, and TCRdb retains in-frame clones only, with some absent. This sample has 55,000 to 85,000 clones, with about four fifths found just once. The sequenced sample was PBMCs, obtained around atezolizumab (anti-PD-L1) treatment. These receptor sequences come from an older woman with urothelial cancer. Both conserved end residues are trimmed from each CDR3.

V	J	CDR3
TRBV25-1	TRBJ1-3	ASSEWHGPIKNTIY
TRBV6-6	TRBJ2-1	ASSSEGYGEQF
TRBV7-9	TRBJ2-7	ASSKGDTGRNEQY
TRBV10-1	TRBJ1-1	ASSPGGVPNTEAF
TRBV10-3	TRBJ2-2	VSRRENTGELF
TRBV5-5	TRBJ2-7	ASSSIREEYEQY
TRBV5-1	TRBJ2-3	ASSSRPRGDTQY
TRBV5-6	TRBJ1-4	ASSRGGGGGEKLF
TRBV5-4	TRBJ1-2	ASSQGGQGGLRDGYT
TRBV6-1	TRBJ2-1	ASSESLSGRAYNEQF
TRBV30	TRBJ1-1	AWSVQGQLEAF
TRBV5-1	TRBJ2-7	ASSLGGRLAGGSYEQY
TRBV9	TRBJ1-4	ASSVAQDRTNEKLF
TRBV5-8	TRBJ1-5	ASSFRQGAGGNQPQH
TRBV28	TRBJ2-1	ASSPPVGDRGSNEQF
TRBV5-1	TRBJ2-5	ASSLGVAGGTGETQY
TRBV19	TRBJ1-1	ASSSLGPALEAF
TRBV2	TRBJ2-1	ASGVGGEAYNEQF
TRBV2	TRBJ2-5	ASSKRTSGQETQY
TRBV30	TRBJ2-7	AWRERGSTHEQY
TRBV19	TRBJ2-7	ASSATTGIEQY
TRBV29-1	TRBJ2-3	SVEDPRDRTSTDTQY
TRBV10-3	TRBJ2-7	AIRGGGSYEQY
TRBV30	TRBJ2-3	AWQGLAGHSDTQY
TRBV5-1	TRBJ1-5	ASSLGTLNQPQH
TRBV11-2	TRBJ1-4	ASSDSATNEKLF
TRBV6-5	TRBJ1-2	ASSPGQQWDYGYT
TRBV18	TRBJ1-6	ASSPGDSSSYNSPLH
TRBV18	TRBJ1-1	ASKMGALGTEAF
TRBV30	TRBJ1-2	AWKSRRGDGYT
TRBV6-6	TRBJ1-1	ASSPDRLNTEAF
TRBV19	TRBJ1-1	ASIAGGARGTEAF
TRBV7-2	TRBJ2-2	ASSLGGTGSANTGELF
TRBV28	TRBJ2-3	ASSPYRGRADTQY
TRBV7-9	TRBJ2-2	ASSRTGEFRTGELF
TRBV29-1	TRBJ2-7	SVSDLGGIPYEQY
TRBV25-1	TRBJ2-5	ASSAHRGQETQY
TRBV5-4	TRBJ2-5	ASSLETSVLETQY
TRBV30	TRBJ2-5	ACTRLQETQY
TRBV4-3	TRBJ1-2	ASSQSLERTGGGYT